This TCR beta chain appears in the sequencing data of a study of T cells in Graves' hyperthyroidism and ophthalmopathy. Graves' hyperthyroidism was deemed stable absent ophthalmopathy progression within 18 months. Patients aged 18 to 65 had newly diagnosed hyperthyroidism that had lasted under 2 months. The CDR3 is made up of 14 amino acids. The V end lost 3 bases, the J end lost 3 bases, and 12 bases lay between the germline ends. From germline, CDR1 is KGHSH and CDR2 LQKENI. On this clonotype: Its specificity is unknown.

Amplified regions were TCR beta CDR3 sequences from RNA transcripts. First-round RT-PCR targeting the TCR CDR3 was performed with the HTBI primer set. Using its own MiXCR run on the multiplex PCR reads, TCRdb lists one record per CDR3 protein. The table lists 500,000 to 600,000 distinct CDR3 sequences, about a sixth of them singletons. Overall study findings and caveats: Stable hyperthyroidism and ophthalmopathy were separated using 13 V-J signatures. Appearing also in blood were most of the thyroid clonotypes expanded above 0.001.

The TCR originated in a young woman with Graves' hyperthyroidism. Sequenced: blood. The chain uses TRBV18 and TRBJ2-7, with a weak D call TRBD1 (6 bases). Here the CDR3 DNA reads TGTGCCAGCTCACCTGGACAGTCGCACTACGAGCAGTACTTC. Protein product: CASSPGQSHYEQYF. The whole variable domain, remainder taken from reference TRBV18 and TRBJ2-7, is NAGVMQNPRHLVRRRGQEARLRCSPMKGHSHVYWYRQLPEEGLKFMVYLQKENIIDESGMPKERFSAEFPKEGPSILRIQQVVRGDSAAYFCASSPGQSHYEQYFGPGTRLTVT.